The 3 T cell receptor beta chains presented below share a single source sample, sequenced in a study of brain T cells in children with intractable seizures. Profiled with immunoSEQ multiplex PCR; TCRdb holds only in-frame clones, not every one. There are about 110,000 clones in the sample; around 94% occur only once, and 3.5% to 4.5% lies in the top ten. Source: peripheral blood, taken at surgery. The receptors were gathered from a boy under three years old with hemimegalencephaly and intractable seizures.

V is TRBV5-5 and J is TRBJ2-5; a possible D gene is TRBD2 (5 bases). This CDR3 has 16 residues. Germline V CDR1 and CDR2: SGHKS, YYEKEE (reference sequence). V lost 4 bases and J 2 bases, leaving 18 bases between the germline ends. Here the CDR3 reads CASSQRMAAAQETQYF. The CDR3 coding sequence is TGTGCCAGCAGCCAACGGATGGCAGCGGCTCAAGAGACCCAGTACTTC.

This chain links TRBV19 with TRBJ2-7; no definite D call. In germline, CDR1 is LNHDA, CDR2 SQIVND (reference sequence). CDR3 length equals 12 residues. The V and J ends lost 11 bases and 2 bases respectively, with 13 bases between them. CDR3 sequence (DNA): TGTGCCGCCGACCGGTCACCCTACGAGCAGTACTTC. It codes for CAADRSPYEQYF.

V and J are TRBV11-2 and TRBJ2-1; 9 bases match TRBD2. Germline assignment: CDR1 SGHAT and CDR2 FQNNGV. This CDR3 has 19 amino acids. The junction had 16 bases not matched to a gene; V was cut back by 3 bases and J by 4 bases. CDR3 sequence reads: CASSFRLTGGRAGYNEQFF. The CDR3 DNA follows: TGTGCCAGCAGCTTTAGATTAACTGGCGGGAGGGCCGGTTACAATGAGCAGTTCTTC. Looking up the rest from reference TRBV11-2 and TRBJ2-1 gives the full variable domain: EAGVAQSPRYKIIEKRQSVAFWCNPISGHATLYWYQQILGQGPKLLIQFQNNGVVDDSQLPKDRFSAERLKGVDSTLKIQPAKLEDSAVYLCASSFRLTGGRAGYNEQFFGPGTRLTVL.